The rows below give T cell receptor beta chains drawn from one sample of a study of molecular identifiers for immune sequencing clone quantification. A single record per CDR3 protein comes from TCRdb applying MiXCR to the PCR reads. The sample shows about 68,000 distinct CDR3 sequences, 18% of them seen only once. What was sequenced was naive CD8+ T cells from blood, with Jurkat cell RNA spiked in. Every receptor here comes from a human donor in good health. Some libraries in this study had Jurkat cell RNA spiked in. CDR3s include the opening cysteine and the closing phenylalanine or tryptophan. Each record gives: V gene, clone size, D gene, J gene, CDR3 protein, CDR3 DNA. The D gene is left open where the match is weak. Some rows mark clone size as missing; the rest say once, few, many or name a class of expanded clone.

>TRBV7-2|many|TRBD2|TRBJ2-3
CASSPSGTDTQYF
TGTGCCAGCAGCCCCAGCGGGACTGATACGCAGTATTTT
>TRBV7-7|many|.|TRBJ2-5
CASSLYGGTQETQYF
TGTGCTAGCAGCTTATATGGCGGGACGCAAGAGACCCAGTACTTC
>TRBV11-2|once|.|TRBJ1-1
CASSSGRVGFTEAFF
TGTGCCAGCAGCTCCGGCCGTGTTGGGTTCACTGAAGCTTTCTTT
>TRBV27|many|TRBD2|TRBJ2-3
CASSYTRRETSGPSTDTQYF
TGTGCCAGCAGTTATACTAGGAGGGAGACTAGCGGCCCTAGCACAGATACGCAGTATTTT
>TRBV6-5|many|.|TRBJ2-7
CASSYSGQMEQYF
TGTGCCAGCAGTTACTCAGGGCAGATGGAGCAGTACTTC
>TRBV4-1|.|TRBD2|TRBJ2-3
CASNPPAGGGTDTQYF
TGCGCCAGCAACCCACCAGCGGGAGGGGGCACAGATACGCAGTATTTT
>TRBV6-1|many|.|TRBJ2-7
CAGLGDQGFEQYF
TGTGCCGGACTGGGGGATCAGGGGTTCGAGCAGTACTTC
>TRBV21-1|.|.|TRBJ1-5
CASTVMNQPQHF
TGTGCCAGCACCGTTATGAATCAGCCCCAGCATTTT
>TRBV7-2|many|TRBD2|TRBJ2-3
CAGSPSGTDTQYF
TGTGCCGGCAGCCCCAGCGGGACTGATACGCAGTATTTT
>TRBV12-3/TRBV12-4|few|.|TRBJ1-2
CASSLGPSYGYTF
TGTGCCAGCAGTCTAGGGCCCTCTTATGGCTACACCTTC
>TRBV4-1|many|.|TRBJ1-1
CASSLISGAEAFF
TGCGCCAGCAGCCTCATCTCAGGGGCTGAAGCTTTCTTT
>TRBV7-6|many|.|TRBJ1-5
CASSSGPIGQPQHF
TGTGCCAGCAGCTCGGGGCCAATAGGCCAGCCCCAGCATTTT
>TRBV11-2|many|.|TRBJ1-1
CASSLDGGLNTEAFF
TGTGCCAGCAGCTTAGATGGGGGCTTAAACACTGAAGCTTTCTTT